This TCR beta chain was identified in a study of blood T cells in healthy people across ages. Study information: About one barcoded beta molecule per two T cells came from capture by template switching.

This clonotype was seen once. The target antigen is unknown. Next came a second PCR, run for about 6 to 12 cycles, which used a sample-barcoded 5' primer along with a J-beta primer mix. In TCRdb, the 5' RACE reads were re-called with MiXCR into one record per CDR3 protein. Here the sample spans over 1.5 million distinct CDR3 sequences, 49% being singletons. The CDR3 covers 16 residues. Germline V gene lookup returns CDR1 LGHDT and CDR2 YNNKEL (reference sequence). V lost 2 bases, J lost 1 base, and 14 bases lay in between. Drawing of peripheral blood yielded about 10 milliliters from each donor. Points from the study as a whole: Donor CMV status, an unknown factor, possibly confounded changes in expanded clonotypes. What prevented conclusive comparison of naive and antigen-experienced cells was that PBMCs were unsorted.

V gene TRBV3-1 combines with J gene TRBJ1-2; D remains ambiguous. This clonotype was sampled from a woman aged 40 to 50 in good health. Source material: blood. The CDR3 nucleotides read TGTGCCAGCAGCCAAAAGTCACAGAGGAATAACTATGGCTACACCTTC. This encodes CASSQKSQRNNYGYTF.